This T cell receptor beta chain was captured by sequencing in a study of cytomegalovirus exposure and HLA in healthy donors. Use of 60 Vbeta and 13 Jbeta primers characterized the PCR. The method was immunoSEQ multiplex PCR; TCRdb's version includes in-frame clones alone and lacks a portion of them. The sample holds about 98,000 clones, 65% to 80% seen once. Points from the study as a whole: The study labeled 164 TCR beta chains cytomegalovirus-associated.

Trimming left V 4 bases short and J 2 bases short, with 8 bases between. Germline V gene sequence: CDR1 KGHSH, CDR2 LQKENI. The CDR3 loop spans 13 amino acids. Concerning this clone itself: Antigen: not known.

The chain employs TRBV18 and TRBJ2-5, with D perhaps TRBD2 (5 bases). The origin of this receptor is a man in his fifties or sixties in good health and CMV-seropositive. Material for sequencing was PBMCs. DNA for the CDR3: TGTGCCAGCTCACTACTAGTTCAAGAGACCCAGTACTTC. It codes for CASSLLVQETQYF.